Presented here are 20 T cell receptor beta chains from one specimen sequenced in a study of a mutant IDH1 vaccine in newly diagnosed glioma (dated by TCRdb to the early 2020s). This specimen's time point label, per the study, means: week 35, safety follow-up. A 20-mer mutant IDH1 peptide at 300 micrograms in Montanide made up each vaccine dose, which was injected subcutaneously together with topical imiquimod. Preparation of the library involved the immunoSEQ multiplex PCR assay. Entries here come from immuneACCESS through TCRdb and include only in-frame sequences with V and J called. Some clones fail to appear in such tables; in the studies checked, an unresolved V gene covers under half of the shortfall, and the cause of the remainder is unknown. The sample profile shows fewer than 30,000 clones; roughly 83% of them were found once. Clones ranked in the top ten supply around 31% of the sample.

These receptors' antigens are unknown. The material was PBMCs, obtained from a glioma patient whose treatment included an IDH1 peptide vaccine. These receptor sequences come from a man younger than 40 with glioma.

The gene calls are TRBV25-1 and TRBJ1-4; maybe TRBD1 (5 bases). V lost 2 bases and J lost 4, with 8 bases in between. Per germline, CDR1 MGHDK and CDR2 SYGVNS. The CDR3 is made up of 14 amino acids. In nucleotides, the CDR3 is TGTGCCAGCAGTGAACAGGGAGATAATGAAAAACTGTTTTTT. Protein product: CASSEQGDNEKLFF.

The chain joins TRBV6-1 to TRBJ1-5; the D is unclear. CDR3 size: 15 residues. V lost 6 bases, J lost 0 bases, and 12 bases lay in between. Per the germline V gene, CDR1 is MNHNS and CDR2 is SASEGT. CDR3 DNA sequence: TGTGCCAGCAGACCTCTACGGGTTAGCAATCAGCCCCAGCATTTT. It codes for CASRPLRVSNQPQHF.

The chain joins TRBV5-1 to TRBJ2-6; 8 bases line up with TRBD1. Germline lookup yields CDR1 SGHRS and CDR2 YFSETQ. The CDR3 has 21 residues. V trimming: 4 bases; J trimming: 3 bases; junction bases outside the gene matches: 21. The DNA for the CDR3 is TGCGCCAGCAGCCATGGGACAGGCGACGAAAGCCCCTCGGGTGGGGCCAACGTCCTGACTTTC. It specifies CASSHGTGDESPSGGANVLTF.

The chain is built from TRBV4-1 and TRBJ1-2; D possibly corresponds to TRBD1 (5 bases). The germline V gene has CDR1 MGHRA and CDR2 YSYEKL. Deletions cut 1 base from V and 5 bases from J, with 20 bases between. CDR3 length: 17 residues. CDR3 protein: CASSQAGQGIFGYGYTF. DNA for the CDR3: TGCGCCAGCAGCCAAGCGGGCCAGGGAATTTTTGGATATGGCTACACCTTC.

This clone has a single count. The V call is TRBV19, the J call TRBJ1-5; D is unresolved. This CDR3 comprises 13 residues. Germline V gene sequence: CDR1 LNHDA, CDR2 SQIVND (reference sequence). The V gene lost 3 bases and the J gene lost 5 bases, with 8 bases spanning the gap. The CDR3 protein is CASSINSDQPQHF. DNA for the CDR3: TGTGCCAGTAGTATTAACAGCGATCAGCCCCAGCATTTT. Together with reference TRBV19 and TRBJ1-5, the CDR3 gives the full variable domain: DGGITQSPKYLFRKEGQNVTLSCEQNLNHDAMYWYRQDPGQGLRLIYYSQIVNDFQKGDIAEGYSVSREKKESFPLTVTSAQKNPTAFYLCASSINSDQPQHFGDGTRLSIL.

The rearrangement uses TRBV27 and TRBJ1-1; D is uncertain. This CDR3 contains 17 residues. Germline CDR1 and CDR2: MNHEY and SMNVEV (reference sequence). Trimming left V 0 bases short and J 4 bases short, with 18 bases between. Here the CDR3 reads CASSLSSPVRVGTEAFF. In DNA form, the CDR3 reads TGTGCCAGCAGTTTATCGTCCCCCGTGCGGGTGGGCACTGAAGCTTTCTTT.

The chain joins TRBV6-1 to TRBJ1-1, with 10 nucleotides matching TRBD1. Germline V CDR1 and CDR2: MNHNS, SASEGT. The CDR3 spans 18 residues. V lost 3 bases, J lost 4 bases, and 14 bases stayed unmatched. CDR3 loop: CASSDWDRGRWGPTEAFF. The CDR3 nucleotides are TGTGCCAGCAGTGATTGGGACAGGGGTCGATGGGGCCCCACTGAAGCTTTCTTT.

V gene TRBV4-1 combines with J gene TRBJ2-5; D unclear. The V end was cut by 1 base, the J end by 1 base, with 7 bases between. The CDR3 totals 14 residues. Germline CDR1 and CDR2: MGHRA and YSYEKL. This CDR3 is CASSQGPAQETQYF. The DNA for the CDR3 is TGCGCCAGCAGCCAAGGGCCCGCCCAAGAGACCCAGTACTTC.

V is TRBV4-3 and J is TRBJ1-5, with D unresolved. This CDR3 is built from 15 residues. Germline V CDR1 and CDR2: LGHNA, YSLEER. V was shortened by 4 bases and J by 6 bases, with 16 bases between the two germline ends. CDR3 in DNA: TGCGCCAGCAGCCGGAACCTGGACCTTAGTCAGCCCCAGCATTTT. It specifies CASSRNLDLSQPQHF.

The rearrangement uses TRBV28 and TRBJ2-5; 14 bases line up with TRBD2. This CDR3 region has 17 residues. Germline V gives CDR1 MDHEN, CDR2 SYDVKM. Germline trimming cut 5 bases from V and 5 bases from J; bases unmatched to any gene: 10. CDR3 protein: CASSPWTSGGIGETQYF. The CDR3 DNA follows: TGTGCCAGCAGTCCCTGGACTAGCGGGGGGATTGGGGAGACCCAGTACTTC.

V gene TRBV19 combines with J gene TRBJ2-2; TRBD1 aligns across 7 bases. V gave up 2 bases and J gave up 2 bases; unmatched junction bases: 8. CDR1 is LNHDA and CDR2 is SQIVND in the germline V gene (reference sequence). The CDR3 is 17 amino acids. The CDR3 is CASSIHPGQPNTGELFF. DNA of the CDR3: TGTGCCAGTAGTATACACCCGGGACAGCCAAACACCGGGGAGCTGTTTTTT.

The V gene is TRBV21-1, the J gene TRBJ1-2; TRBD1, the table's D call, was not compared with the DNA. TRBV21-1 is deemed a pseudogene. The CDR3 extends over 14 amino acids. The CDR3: CASSRTRVNYGYTF. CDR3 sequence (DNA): TGTGCCAGCAGCAGAACCAGGGTTAACTATGGCTACACCTTC.

Written as DNA, the CDR3 is TGTGCCAGCAGCTCAGTAGGGGGGGAAGCTTTCTTT. Its protein product is CASSSVGGEAFF. V gene TRBV9 combines with J gene TRBJ1-1; D is perhaps TRBD1 (6 bases). Trimming pared 4 bases from V and 8 bases from J, leaving 12 bases between. This CDR3 spans 12 amino acids. The germline V gene encodes CDR1 SGDLS and CDR2 YYNGEE.

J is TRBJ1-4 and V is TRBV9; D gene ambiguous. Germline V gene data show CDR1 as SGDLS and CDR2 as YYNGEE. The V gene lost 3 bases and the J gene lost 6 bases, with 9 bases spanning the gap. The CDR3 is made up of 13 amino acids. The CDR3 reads CASSEGLYEKLFF. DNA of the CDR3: TGTGCCAGCAGCGAGGGCTTATATGAAAAACTGTTTTTT.

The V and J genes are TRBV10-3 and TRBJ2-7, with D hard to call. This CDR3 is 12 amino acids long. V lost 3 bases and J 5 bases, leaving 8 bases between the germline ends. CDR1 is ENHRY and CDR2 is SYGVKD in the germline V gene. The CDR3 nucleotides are TGTGCCATCAGTGAAGACTGGGACGAGCAGTACTTC. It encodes CAISEDWDEQYF.

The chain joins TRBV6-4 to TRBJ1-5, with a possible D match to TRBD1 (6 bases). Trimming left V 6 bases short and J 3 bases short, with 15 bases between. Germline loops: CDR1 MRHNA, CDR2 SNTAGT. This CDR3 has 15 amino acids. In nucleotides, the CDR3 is TGTGCCAGCAGCCGACAGGCGGGGAACAATCAGCCCCAGCATTTT. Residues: CASSRQAGNNQPQHF.

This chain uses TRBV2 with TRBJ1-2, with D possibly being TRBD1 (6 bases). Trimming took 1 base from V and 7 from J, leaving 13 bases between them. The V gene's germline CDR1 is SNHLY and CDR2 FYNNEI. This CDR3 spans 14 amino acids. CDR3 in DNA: TGTGCCAGCAGTGAAGGCCCAGGGGTGAGTGGCTACACCTTC. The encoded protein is CASSEGPGVSGYTF.

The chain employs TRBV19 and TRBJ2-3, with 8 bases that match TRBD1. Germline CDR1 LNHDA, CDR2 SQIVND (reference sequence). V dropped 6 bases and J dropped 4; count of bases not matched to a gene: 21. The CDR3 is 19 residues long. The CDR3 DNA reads TGTGCCAGTAGCAATAGGGCAGGGGGCGTGCGTGTATCCCCAGATACGCAGTATTTT. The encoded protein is CASSNRAGGVRVSPDTQYF.

CDR3 region: CASSLEWGYYEQYF. DNA of the CDR3: TGCGCCAGCAGCTTGGAATGGGGATACTACGAGCAGTACTTC. V is TRBV5-1 and J is TRBJ2-7; D unclear. Germline V gene data show CDR1 as SGHRS and CDR2 as YFSETQ. The V end was cut by 0 bases, the J end by 3 bases, with 10 bases between. The CDR3 sequence is 14 residues long.

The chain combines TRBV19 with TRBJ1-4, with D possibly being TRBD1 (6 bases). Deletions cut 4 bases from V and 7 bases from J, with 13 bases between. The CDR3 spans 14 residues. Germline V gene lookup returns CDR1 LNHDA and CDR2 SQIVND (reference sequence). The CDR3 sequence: CASSTPRDTEKLFF. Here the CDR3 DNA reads TGTGCCAGTAGTACCCCCCGGGACACTGAAAAACTGTTTTTT.